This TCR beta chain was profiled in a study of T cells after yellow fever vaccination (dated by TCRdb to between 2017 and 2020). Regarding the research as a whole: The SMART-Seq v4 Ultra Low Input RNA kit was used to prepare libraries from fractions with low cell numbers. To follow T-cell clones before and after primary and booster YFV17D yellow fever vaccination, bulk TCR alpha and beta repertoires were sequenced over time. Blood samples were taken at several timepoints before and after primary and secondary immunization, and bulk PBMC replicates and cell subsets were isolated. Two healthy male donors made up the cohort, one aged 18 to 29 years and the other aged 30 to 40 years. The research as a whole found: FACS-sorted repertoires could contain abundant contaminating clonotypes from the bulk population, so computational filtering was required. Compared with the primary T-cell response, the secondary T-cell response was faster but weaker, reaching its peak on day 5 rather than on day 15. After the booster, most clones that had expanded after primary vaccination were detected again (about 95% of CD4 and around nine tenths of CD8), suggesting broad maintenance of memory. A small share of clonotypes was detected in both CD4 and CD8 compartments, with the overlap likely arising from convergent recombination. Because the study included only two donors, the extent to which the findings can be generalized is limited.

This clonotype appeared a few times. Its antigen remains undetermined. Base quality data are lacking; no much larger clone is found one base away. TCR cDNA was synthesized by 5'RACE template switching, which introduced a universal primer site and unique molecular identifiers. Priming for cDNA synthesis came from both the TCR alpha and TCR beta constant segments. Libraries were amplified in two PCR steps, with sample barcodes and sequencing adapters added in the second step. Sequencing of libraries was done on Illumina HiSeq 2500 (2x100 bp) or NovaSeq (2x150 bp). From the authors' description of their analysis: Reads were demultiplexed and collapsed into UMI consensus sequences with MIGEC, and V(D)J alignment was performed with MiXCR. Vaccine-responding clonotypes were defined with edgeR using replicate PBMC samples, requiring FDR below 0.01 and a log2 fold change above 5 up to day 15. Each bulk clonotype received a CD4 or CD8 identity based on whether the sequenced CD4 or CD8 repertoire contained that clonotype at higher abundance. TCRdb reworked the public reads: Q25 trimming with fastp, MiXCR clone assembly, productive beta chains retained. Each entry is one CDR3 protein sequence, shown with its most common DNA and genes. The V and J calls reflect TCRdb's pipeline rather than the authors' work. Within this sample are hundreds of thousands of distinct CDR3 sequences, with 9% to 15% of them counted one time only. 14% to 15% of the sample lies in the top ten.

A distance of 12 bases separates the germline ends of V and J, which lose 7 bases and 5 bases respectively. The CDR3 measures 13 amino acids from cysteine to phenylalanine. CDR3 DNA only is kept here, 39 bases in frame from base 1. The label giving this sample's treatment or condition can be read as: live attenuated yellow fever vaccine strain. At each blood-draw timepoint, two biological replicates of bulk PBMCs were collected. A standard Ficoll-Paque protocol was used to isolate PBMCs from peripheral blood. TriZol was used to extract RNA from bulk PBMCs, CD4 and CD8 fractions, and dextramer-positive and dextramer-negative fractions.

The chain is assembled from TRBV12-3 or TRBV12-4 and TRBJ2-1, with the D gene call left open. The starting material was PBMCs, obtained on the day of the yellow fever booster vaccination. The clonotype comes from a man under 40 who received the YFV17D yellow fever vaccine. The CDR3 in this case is CASTDWANNEQFF. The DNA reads TGTGCCAGCACCGACTGGGCGAACAATGAGCAGTTCTTC.